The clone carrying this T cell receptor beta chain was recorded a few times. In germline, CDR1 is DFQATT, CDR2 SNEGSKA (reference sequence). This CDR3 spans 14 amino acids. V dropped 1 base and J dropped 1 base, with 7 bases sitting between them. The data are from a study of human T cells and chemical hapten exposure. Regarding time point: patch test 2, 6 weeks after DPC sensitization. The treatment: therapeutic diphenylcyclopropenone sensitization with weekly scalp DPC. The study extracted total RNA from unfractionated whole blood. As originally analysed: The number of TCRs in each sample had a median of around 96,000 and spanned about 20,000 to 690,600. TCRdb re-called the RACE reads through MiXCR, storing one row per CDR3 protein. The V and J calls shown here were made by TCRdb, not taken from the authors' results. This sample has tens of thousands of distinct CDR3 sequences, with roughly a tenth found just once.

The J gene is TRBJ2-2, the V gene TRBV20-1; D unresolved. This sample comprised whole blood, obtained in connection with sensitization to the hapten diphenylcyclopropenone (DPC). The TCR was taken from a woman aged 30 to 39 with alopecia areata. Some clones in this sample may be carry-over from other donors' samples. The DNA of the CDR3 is TGCAGTGCTAGAGGTCAAGGGAACACCGGGGAGCTGTTTTTT. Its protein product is CSARGQGNTGELFF.